The 25 T cell receptor beta chains given below trace back to one sample, sequenced in a study of blood T cell repertoires in COVID-19. TCRdb's table, derived via immunoSEQ multiplex PCR, lists solely in-frame clones and lacks some. This table holds some 120,000 clones, about four fifths found once. Specimen: peripheral blood. All receptors derive from a man aged 30-40 years with COVID-19, enrolled during active disease.

This clone was seen a single time. The rearrangement joins TRBV5-1 to TRBJ1-1; the D is unclear. The CDR3 runs to 16 residues. Germline V CDR1 and CDR2: SGHRS, YFSETQ. The germline V and J ends were trimmed by 0 bases and 0 bases, with 12 bases remaining between them. The CDR3 protein is CASSLGLEEMNTEAFF. DNA of the CDR3: TGCGCCAGCAGCTTGGGGTTGGAGGAGATGAACACTGAAGCTTTCTTT.

This chain connects TRBV28 to TRBJ2-3; the D gene is possibly TRBD2 (5 bases). The CDR3 covers 13 residues. The ends were cut back, 3 bases at V and 4 bases at J, with 8 bases in the middle. CDR1 and CDR2 (germline): MDHEN, SYDVKM. CDR3 sequence: CASSLRGSDTQYF. Written as DNA, the CDR3 is TGTGCCAGCAGTTTGAGAGGGTCAGATACGCAGTATTTT.

The gene calls are TRBV27 and TRBJ2-7; 11 nucleotides agree with TRBD1. V lost 7 bases to trimming and J lost 2 bases; unmatched junction nucleotides: 4. The CDR3 covers 14 residues. Germline V gene lookup returns CDR1 MNHEY and CDR2 SMNVEV (reference sequence). In DNA form, the CDR3 reads TGTGCCAGCAAAAGGGGACAGGGGGCCTACGAGCAGTACTTC. Amino acids: CASKRGQGAYEQYF.

This clone was seen once. This chain links TRBV6-2 or TRBV6-3 with TRBJ2-7; 12 bases are shared with TRBD2. V lost 4 bases, J lost 2 bases, and 3 bases stayed unmatched. This CDR3 has 15 residues. Germline CDR1 reads MNHEY; CDR2 reads SVGEGT. Here the CDR3 reads CASSLTSGGAYEQYF. In nucleotides, the CDR3 is TGTGCCAGCAGTTTGACTAGCGGGGGAGCCTACGAGCAGTACTTC.

V usage is TRBV3-1 (or the pseudogene TRBV3-2) and J usage is TRBJ2-7; D possibly corresponds to TRBD1 (7 bases). V lost 3 bases and J 0 bases, leaving 9 bases between the germline ends. The CDR3 length is 14 residues. Germline V lookup: CDR1 LGHDT, CDR2 YNNKEL (reference sequence). CDR3 coding DNA: TGTGCCAGCAGCCAGCGGGACAGCTCCTACGAGCAGTACTTC. It codes for CASSQRDSSYEQYF.

Points on this clone: The junction differs from germline at one of its ends, possibly a read error. The chain has TRBV7-2 and TRBJ2-5; D is uncertain. The CDR3 is 15 residues long. Per the germline V gene, CDR1 is SGHTA and CDR2 is FQGNSA. In DNA form, the CDR3 reads TGTGCCAGCACCTTAAGTGCATCCGGGCAAGAGACCCAGTACTTC. Translating gives CASTLSASGQETQYF.

The DNA for the CDR3 is TGTGCCAGCAGTTTAGCGGCGAGCTCCTACGAGCAGTACTTC. Translation: CASSLAASSYEQYF. The V gene is TRBV27, the J gene TRBJ2-7; D unresolved. CDR3 length equals 14 residues. V lost 2 bases to trimming and J lost 0 bases, with 8 bases between them. Germline loops: CDR1 MNHEY, CDR2 SMNVEV (reference sequence).

This clone appeared many times. The gene calls are TRBV4-1 and TRBJ2-7, with D possibly TRBD1 on 6 matching bases. V dropped 5 bases and J dropped 1 base, with 12 bases sitting between them. This CDR3 has 14 amino acids. The germline V gene has CDR1 MGHRA and CDR2 YSYEKL. The DNA for the CDR3 is TGCGCCAGCAGCTTCCGGGACACTTCCTACGAGCAGTACTTC. Translating it yields CASSFRDTSYEQYF.

This rearrangement joins TRBV9 to TRBJ1-2; a possible D gene is TRBD1 (6 bases). Germline values: CDR1 SGDLS, CDR2 YYNGEE. The ends were cut back, 0 bases at V and 4 bases at J, with 19 bases in the middle. This CDR3 region has 17 residues. The CDR3 loop reads CASSVDRVDVIGYGYTF. The CDR3 bases are TGTGCCAGCAGCGTAGACAGGGTCGATGTTATCGGCTATGGCTACACCTTC.

CDR3 residues: CASRFRGGSYNEQFF. The CDR3 DNA reads TGTGCCAGCAGGTTTAGGGGGGGATCCTACAATGAGCAGTTCTTC. The chain combines TRBV28 with TRBJ2-1; D perhaps matches TRBD2 (7 bases). Trimming cost V 6 bases and J 1 base, with 13 bases left between them. The CDR3 covers 15 residues. Germline V gene data show CDR1 as MDHEN and CDR2 as SYDVKM.

The V and J genes are TRBV12-3 or TRBV12-4 and TRBJ1-2; D may be TRBD1 (5 bases). The CDR3 loop spans 12 amino acids. V was clipped by 10 bases and J by 2 bases, with 11 bases between them. The CDR3 reads CATNRQNYGYTF. The CDR3 DNA reads as TGTGCCACCAACCGACAGAACTATGGCTACACCTTC.

The chain recombines TRBV6-5 with TRBJ2-7; D is uncertain. The V gene's germline CDR1 is MNHEY and CDR2 SVGAGI. This CDR3 spans 14 amino acids. V dropped 0 bases and J dropped 0 bases, with 6 bases sitting between them. The DNA of the CDR3 is TGTGCCAGCAGTTACTCTGCTAGCTCCTACGAGCAGTACTTC. Translating gives CASSYSASSYEQYF.

The V gene is TRBV11-3, the J gene TRBJ2-1, with D possibly matching TRBD2 (7 bases). Germline CDR1 reads SGHNT; CDR2 reads YENEEA. The length of the CDR3 is 16 residues. The ends were cut back, 4 bases at V and 0 bases at J, with 13 bases in the middle. The CDR3 DNA sequence: TGTGCCAGCAGCTCAAAGGGGGGGAGCTCCTACAATGAGCAGTTCTTC. This gives the protein CASSSKGGSSYNEQFF.

This chain connects TRBV11-3 to TRBJ2-5; maybe TRBD1 (6 bases). Germline CDR1 SGHNT, CDR2 YENEEA. V lost 6 bases, J lost 1 base, and 12 bases lay in between. The CDR3 is 14 residues long. Here the CDR3 reads CASSVRTVQETQYF. CDR3 DNA sequence: TGTGCCAGCAGTGTTAGGACAGTCCAAGAGACCCAGTACTTC.

The chain couples TRBV14 to TRBJ1-2; weak D call: TRBD1 (5 bases). V was cut by 2 bases and J by 4 bases, with 14 bases left in between. The germline CDR1 and CDR2 sequences are SGHDN and FVKESK. CDR3 size: 15 residues. The CDR3 loop is CASSQRQGHLYGYTF. The CDR3 nucleotides are TGTGCCAGCAGCCAACGGCAGGGTCATCTCTATGGCTACACCTTC.

This clone was counted a few times. The V call is TRBV24-1, the J call TRBJ2-3; 9 bases match TRBD2. Germline CDR1 reads KGHDR; CDR2 reads SFDVKD. The junction had 1 base not matched to a gene; V was cut back by 3 bases and J by 4 bases. This CDR3 region has 14 residues. The CDR3 DNA follows: TGTGCCACCAGTGATGCGGGAGGGTCAGATACGCAGTATTTT. Amino acids: CATSDAGGSDTQYF.

This chain connects TRBV11-3 to TRBJ1-3; 9 bases match TRBD1. The trim removed 8 bases at V and 0 bases at J, leaving 2 bases unmatched. CDR3 size: 14 residues. In germline, CDR1 is SGHNT, CDR2 YENEEA. The CDR3 sequence is CASGDRASGNTIYF. CDR3 coding DNA: TGTGCCAGCGGGGACAGGGCCTCTGGAAACACCATATATTTT.

V usage is TRBV11-2 and J usage is TRBJ1-3, with a tentative D call TRBD1 (5 bases). The CDR3 extends over 17 amino acids. Germline V lookup: CDR1 SGHAT, CDR2 FQNNGV. V shed 2 bases and J shed 0 bases, with 14 bases lying between them. DNA of the CDR3: TGTGCCAGCAGCTTAATGGGGGGTCCAAACTCTGGAAACACCATATATTTT. This codes for CASSLMGGPNSGNTIYF.

The gene calls are TRBV10-3 and TRBJ1-2; 8 positions agree with TRBD1. This CDR3 contains 13 residues. Looked up from germline, CDR1 is ENHRY and CDR2 is SYGVKD. V was pared by 11 bases and J by 0 bases, with 5 bases of the junction left unmatched. This CDR3 reads CAAGQGPNYGYTF. Here the CDR3 DNA reads TGTGCCGCCGGACAGGGACCTAACTATGGCTACACCTTC.

This chain links TRBV6-6 with TRBJ2-1; 9 bases fit TRBD2. V trimming: 8 bases; J trimming: 6 bases; junction bases outside the gene matches: 8. CDR1 and CDR2 from the germline V gene are MNHNY and SVGAGI (reference sequence). This CDR3 has 14 amino acids. CDR3 nucleotides: TGTGCCAGCGGTCCGGGGACTAGCTTCAATGAGCAGTTCTTC. Translating it yields CASGPGTSFNEQFF.

This clone was counted a few times. The rearrangement joins TRBV19 to TRBJ2-7; no clear D gene. The CDR3 runs 11 residues. V lost 4 bases and J lost 6, with 7 bases in between. Germline-derived CDR1 and CDR2 are LNHDA and SQIVND (reference sequence). In DNA, the CDR3 is TGTGCCAGTAGTAGAGAGAGCGAGCAGTACTTC. Amino acids: CASSRESEQYF.

The chain uses TRBV29-1 and TRBJ2-7; 12 nucleotides line up with TRBD2. This CDR3 spans 13 amino acids. V dropped 6 bases and J dropped 2; count of bases not matched to a gene: 2. Germline CDR1 is SQVTM and CDR2 is ANQGSEA. The CDR3: CSVRTSGTYEQYF. The CDR3 bases are TGCAGCGTCAGGACTAGCGGGACCTACGAGCAGTACTTC.

J is TRBJ1-2 and V is TRBV10-3; 9 nucleotides match TRBD1. CDR1 is ENHRY and CDR2 is SYGVKD in the germline V gene. The CDR3 runs to 13 residues. Germline trimming cut 6 bases from V and 11 bases from J; bases unmatched to any gene: 10. The CDR3 sequence is CAIRGQGVSWYTF. The CDR3 DNA reads as TGTGCCATCAGGGGACAGGGCGTATCCTGGTACACCTTC.

The chain recombines TRBV11-3 with TRBJ2-2; D unclear. V was shortened by 4 bases and J by 1 base, with 16 bases between the two germline ends. The CDR3 runs 17 residues. Looked up from germline, CDR1 is SGHNT and CDR2 is YENEEA. This CDR3 reads CASSSPRLNLNTGELFF. The CDR3 nucleotides are TGTGCCAGCAGCTCCCCGCGACTGAATCTGAACACCGGGGAGCTGTTTTTT. Supplemented by reference TRBV11-3 and TRBJ2-2, the full variable domain reads EAGVVQSPRYKIIEKKQPVAFWCNPISGHNTLYWYLQNLGQGPELLIRYENEEAVDDSQLPKDRFSAERLKGVDSTLKIQPAELGDSAVYLCASSSPRLNLNTGELFFGEGSRLTVL.

The chain recombines TRBV19 with TRBJ1-2, with D possibly being TRBD1 (5 bases). The length of the CDR3 is 13 residues. V gave up 3 bases and J gave up 5 bases, with 10 bases separating them. The germline V gene has CDR1 LNHDA and CDR2 SQIVND (reference sequence). CDR3 amino acids: CASSMAQEYGYTF. The CDR3, as DNA: TGTGCCAGTAGTATGGCACAGGAGTATGGCTACACCTTC. The full variable domain, completed using reference TRBV19 and TRBJ1-2, is DGGITQSPKYLFRKEGQNVTLSCEQNLNHDAMYWYRQDPGQGLRLIYYSQIVNDFQKGDIAEGYSVSREKKESFPLTVTSAQKNPTAFYLCASSMAQEYGYTFGSGTRLTVV.